This T cell receptor (beta chain) was found in a study of shared clonotypes between healthy human individuals (TCRdb year 2020). Regarding the research as a whole: A couple of women and a few men aged 18 to 49 years were included in the cohort. For each donor, three plates each were used for CD4 naive and CD4 memory, two plates were used for CD8 naive, and one plate was used for CD8 memory. The study deeply sequenced blood TCR repertoires of about 5 healthy adults to estimate repertoire size and the extent of clonotype sharing between individuals. Different laboratories and diverse techniques were used to prepare libraries and sequence TCR repertoires, to increase sequencing depth and limit assay-specific biases. Between about 0.8 and 9.5 billion PBMCs per donor were obtained by leukapheresis. Summary of the overall study and its limitations: Only blood was sampled, and tissue TCR repertoires likely differ from those in blood. Pairwise subsampling led to the expectation that sequencing depth would affect the degree of clonotype sharing among donors. Rarefaction of sorted-subset datasets indicated incomplete sequencing despite the large sequencing depth. Estimated clonotype richness was generally larger for naive than for memory subsets. Compared with non-shared clonotypes, clonotypes shared by all four sorted-subset donors had higher generation probabilities. Because the study included a small number of donors, the genetic and exposure-history diversity represented was limited. About 5% of naive CD4, 3% to 4% of naive CD8, roughly 2.5% of memory CD4, and about 0.4% of memory CD8 clonotypes were shared across several donors.

Using the deep immunoSEQ assay, TCR CDR3 regions were amplified from genomic DNA by multiplex PCR. For each cell subset, the extracted genomic DNA was distributed evenly across all wells of several immunoSEQ 96-well plates, and each plate served as one replicate. Each replicate PCR for sorted subsets received about 220 ng genomic DNA, equal to some 32,000 T cell genomes. Purified libraries were measured with a Qubit 3.0 fluorometer, size-checked on a Bioanalyzer 2100, and measured again with the KAPA Library Quantification kit. Every immunoSEQ 96-well plate was sequenced on a dedicated single-read 150-cycle Illumina NextSeq 550 flow cell. The published analysis was carried out like this. Because the immunoSEQ output included only junctional sequences and no quality scores, the filtering could not be the same as the filtering used for full-length reads. Sequences were annotated with PyIR, a Python wrapper for IgBLAST v1.9, using IMGT germline references to assign V/J genes and CDR3. Reads were filtered out if the reads had weak V/J assignments (E-value above 1e-6), no CDR3, stop codons, out-of-frame junctions, or ambiguous translated residues. A V3J clonotype was defined by an identical inferred V gene, J gene, and CDR3 amino acid sequence. The percentage overlap between two repertoires was calculated by dividing the number of shared unique clonotypes by the size of the smaller repertoire. Repertoire richness was assessed with RTK rarefaction, the Chao1 estimator, and Recon v2.1 estimates of unobserved clonotypes. Generation probabilities were computed with OLGA for all TCRbeta clonotypes obtained by the gDNA method from four donors. TCRdb re-hosts the immuneACCESS table, in-frame sequences only. Its copies lack some clones; in the studies checked, an unresolved V gene accounts for under half of them, and the cause for the rest is not known. That table supplies the V and J calls and clone size; D and trimming were determined from the DNA. Within this sample are about 2.5 million clones, with about 90% of them counted one time only. The biggest ten clones account for about 0.36% of the sample.

There are 15 amino acids in the CDR3, from cysteine to phenylalanine inclusive. Just the 45-base CDR3 DNA is kept, in frame starting at base 1. V was cut back by 1 base and J by 10 bases, leaving a gap of 17 bases between them. For CDR1 and CDR2, the germline V gene (reference sequence) lists LNHNV and YYDKDF. On this clone itself: Its antigen specificity is not known. Qualities for individual bases were not recorded, and no much larger clone is one base off.

The donors were healthy, HIV-negative adults with no recently reported acute infections or vaccinations. Only Caucasian adults living in Nashville, Tennessee, USA were represented among the donors. CD4+ T cells were enriched through magnetic negative selection, after which naive cells were positively selected on CD45RA and the remaining negative fraction served as the memory subset. Blood was obtained by leukapheresis, after which PBMCs were separated by Ficoll-Histopaque density gradient centrifugation and cryopreserved in liquid nitrogen vapor phase. Analytical flow cytometry was used to check the purity and quantity of every magnetically sorted T cell population. Genomic DNA was isolated from each sorted fraction and quantified by UV absorbance on a Nanodrop 2000c.

The sequencing sample was made of naive CD4+ T cells from PBMCs. The sample's cell subset or site label, decoded: CD45RA+ positively selected. The rearrangement joined TRBV15 to TRBJ2-1, and perhaps TRBD2 as D gene, on 6 matching bases. This TCR derives from a man younger than 30 in good health. Some clones in this sample may be carry-over from other donors' samples. The CDR3 region has the sequence CATSRVPPGLREQFF. The DNA reads TGTGCCACCAGCAGAGTCCCACCGGGACTCCGAGAGCAGTTCTTC.